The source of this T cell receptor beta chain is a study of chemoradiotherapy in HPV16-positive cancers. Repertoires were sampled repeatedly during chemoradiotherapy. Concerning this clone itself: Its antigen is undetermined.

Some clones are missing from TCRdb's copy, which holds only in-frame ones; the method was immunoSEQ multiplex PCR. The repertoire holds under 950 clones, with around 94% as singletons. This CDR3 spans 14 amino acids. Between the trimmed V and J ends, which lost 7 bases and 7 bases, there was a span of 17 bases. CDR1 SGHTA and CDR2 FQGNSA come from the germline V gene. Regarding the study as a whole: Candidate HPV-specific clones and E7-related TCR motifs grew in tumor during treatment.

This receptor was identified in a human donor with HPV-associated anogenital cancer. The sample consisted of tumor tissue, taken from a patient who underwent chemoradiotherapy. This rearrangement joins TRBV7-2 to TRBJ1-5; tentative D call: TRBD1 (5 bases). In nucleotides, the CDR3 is TGTGCCAGCACCCGAGGGTTGAGGGGACAGCCCCAGCATTTT. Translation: CASTRGLRGQPQHF.